These 27 T cell receptor beta chains were sequenced from one sample in a study of T cells in Graves' hyperthyroidism and ophthalmopathy. Amplification yielded TCR beta CDR3 regions, with RNA transcripts as the source. Carried out on the TCR CDR3, a first-round RT-PCR used the HTBI primer set. MiXCR, run by TCRdb on the multiplex PCR reads, gives a single entry per CDR3 protein. Of some 800,000 distinct CDR3 sequences in the sample, about two fifths were seen once. Sample: blood. These TCRs come from a man aged 18 to 30 with Graves' hyperthyroidism.

This clonotype was found once. A much larger clone differs from this one at a single base, so this may be a read error. The chain recombines TRBV2 with TRBJ2-7, with 7 bases fitting TRBD2. From germline, CDR1 is SNHLY and CDR2 FYNNEI. CDR3 size: 15 residues. DNA for the CDR3: TGTGCCACCAGTGAAGCTGGGAGGGGAAAGGACGAGCAGTACTTC. This translates into CATSEAGRGKDEQYF.

This clonotype was seen repeatedly, ten times or more. The chain links TRBV15 to TRBJ1-1; D call uncertain. The CDR3 loop spans 15 amino acids. V dropped 1 base and J dropped 0 bases, with 9 bases sitting between them. Germline CDR1 LNHNV, CDR2 YYDKDF (reference sequence). In nucleotides, the CDR3 is TGTGCCACCAGCAGAGTTCCCGCAATGAACACTGAAGCTTTCTTT. Translating gives CATSRVPAMNTEAFF.

Worth noting for this clonotype: A read error is likely, as this CDR3 ends without the conserved phenylalanine or tryptophan. The V call is TRBV4-1, the J call TRBJ1-1; no clear D. From germline, CDR1 is MGHRA and CDR2 YSYEKL. This CDR3 comprises 13 residues. CDR3 protein: CASSQIGRTEAFL. In DNA form, the CDR3 reads TGTGCCAGCAGCCAAATAGGGAGGACTGAAGCTTTCCTT.

The chain combines TRBV20-1 with TRBJ2-6; 9 bases are a match to TRBD1. CDR1 and CDR2 from the germline V gene are DFQATT and SNEGSKA (reference sequence). CDR3 size: 15 residues. CDR3 nucleotides: TGCAGCACCCGGACAGGGGTAACTGGGGCCAACGTCCTGACTTTC. Translation: CSTRTGVTGANVLTF.

The V gene is TRBV14, the J gene TRBJ2-7; no clear D. V was clipped by 5 bases and J by 4 bases, with 18 bases between them. Germline CDR1 SGHDN, CDR2 FVKESK. The CDR3 sequence is 15 residues long. The CDR3 coding sequence is TGTGCCAGCAGCGTTGAAGATGACACGAGATACGAGCAGTACTTC. Its protein product is CASSVEDDTRYEQYF. The full variable domain, with the rest looked up from reference TRBV14 and TRBJ2-7, is EAGVTQFPSHSVIEKGQTVTLRCDPISGHDNLYWYRRVMGKEIKFLLHFVKESKQDESGMPNNRFLAERTGGTYSTLKVQPAELEDSGVYFCASSVEDDTRYEQYFGPGTRLTVT.

This clonotype was observed a few times. The genes are TRBV12-3 or TRBV12-4 and TRBJ1-2; TRBD1 might be the D (5 bases). The V end was cut by 6 bases, the J end by 4 bases, with 15 bases between. This CDR3 has 14 residues. CDR3 bases: TGTGCCAGCAGGGGGGGGGACGGACTCTATGGCTACACCTTC. Translating gives CASRGGDGLYGYTF.

J is TRBJ2-2 and V is TRBV20-1; the D is unclear. Per germline, CDR1 DFQATT and CDR2 SNEGSKA (reference sequence). V was clipped by 6 bases and J by 4 bases, with 12 bases between them. CDR3 length: 13 amino acids. The DNA of the CDR3 is TGCAGTGCAAATATCGCTACCACCGGGGAGCTGTTTTTT. Translation: CSANIATTGELFF.

The chain combines TRBV20-1 with TRBJ2-2; D is undetermined. Trimming pared 4 bases from V and 1 base from J, leaving 10 bases between. The CDR3 runs to 14 residues. Germline values: CDR1 DFQATT, CDR2 SNEGSKA (reference sequence). CDR3 region: CSAKQRQNTGELFF. CDR3 DNA: TGCAGTGCTAAGCAGAGGCAGAACACCGGGGAGCTGTTTTTT.

This clonotype was seen only a few times. This chain joins TRBV6-5 and TRBJ1-4; D not resolved. The CDR3 covers 15 residues. V lost 7 bases and J 5 bases, leaving 17 bases between the germline ends. Germline loops: CDR1 MNHEY, CDR2 SVGAGI. The CDR3 is CASIRHSQLNEKLFF. CDR3 DNA sequence: TGTGCCAGCATCCGCCACTCACAGCTAAATGAAAAACTGTTTTTT.

This clonotype was seen only a few times. The rearrangement links TRBV20-1 to TRBJ1-6; TRBD1 agrees at 8 bases. The CDR3 length is 16 residues. V lost 0 bases, J lost 4 bases, and 5 bases stayed unmatched. CDR1 is DFQATT and CDR2 is SNEGSKA in the germline V gene (reference sequence). The CDR3 DNA follows: TGCAGTGCTAGAGATCAGGGGGCGAATTATAATTCACCCCTCCACTTT. This encodes CSARDQGANYNSPLHF.

This clonotype was counted at least ten times. This rearrangement joins TRBV19 to TRBJ1-5; D gene ambiguous. The germline V gene encodes CDR1 LNHDA and CDR2 SQIVND (reference sequence). Trimming took off 0 bases at V and 6 bases at J, with 6 bases between the two ends. The CDR3 is made up of 13 amino acids. The chain's CDR3 is CASSIDVGQPQHF. The CDR3, as DNA: TGTGCCAGTAGTATAGACGTGGGTCAGCCCCAGCATTTT.

This clonotype was seen ten or more times. The rearrangement links TRBV7-9 to TRBJ2-7; a weak D match, TRBD2 (7 bases). The CDR3 runs to 15 residues. Germline assignment: CDR1 SEHNR and CDR2 FQNEAQ (reference sequence). V shed 3 bases and J shed 0 bases, with 12 bases lying between them. CDR3 residues: CASSFRAGHSYEQYF. The CDR3, as DNA: TGTGCCAGCAGCTTTCGAGCGGGACACTCCTACGAGCAGTACTTC.

The chain joins TRBV20-1 to TRBJ1-6; D possibly corresponds to TRBD1 (6 bases). With 4 bases removed from V and 9 bases from J, the gap between germline ends came to 13 bases. Germline assignment: CDR1 DFQATT and CDR2 SNEGSKA (reference sequence). This CDR3 is 13 amino acids long. CDR3 nucleotides: TGCAGTGCTAAAGGACAGATGGGTTCACCCCTCCACTTT. Translating it yields CSAKGQMGSPLHF.

This clonotype came up many times. The chain employs TRBV25-1 and TRBJ2-2; a possible D gene is TRBD2 (6 bases). V was shortened by 6 bases and J by 0 bases, with 14 bases between the two germline ends. The CDR3 is 16 residues long. Germline CDR1 and CDR2: MGHDK and SYGVNS. CDR3 sequence (DNA): TGTGCCAGCAGCGGGCGGACTAACTCGAACACCGGGGAGCTGTTTTTT. The encoded protein is CASSGRTNSNTGELFF.

On this clonotype itself: Possible read error: a much larger clone is one base away. V is TRBV9 and J is TRBJ1-1; D is uncertain. Germline assignment: CDR1 SGDLS and CDR2 YYNGEE. The length of the CDR3 is 15 residues. Trimming stripped 3 bases from V and 3 bases from J, with 15 bases between. CDR3 amino acids: CASSAEQYDYTEAFF. CDR3 DNA sequence: TGTGCCAGCAGCGCGGAACAGTATGATTACACTGAAGCTTTCTTT. The full variable domain, completed using reference TRBV9 and TRBJ1-1, is DSGVTQTPKHLITATGQRVTLRCSPRSGDLSVYWYQQSLDQGLQFLIQYYNGEERAKGNILERFSAQQFPDLHSELNLSSLELGDSALYFCASSAEQYDYTEAFFGQGTRLTVV.

This clonotype appeared a few times. The chain recombines TRBV2 with TRBJ1-2; perhaps TRBD1 as D (5 bases). Germline assignment: CDR1 SNHLY and CDR2 FYNNEI. V lost 5 bases and J lost 4, with 14 bases in between. The CDR3 has 14 residues. CDR3 coding DNA: TGTGCCAGCAGTCCTGGGACGGTGGTCTATGGCTACACCTTC. Translating gives CASSPGTVVYGYTF.

This rearrangement joins TRBV12-3 or TRBV12-4 to TRBJ1-5, with 7 positions matching TRBD1. V was pared by 5 bases and J by 0 bases, with 16 bases of the junction left unmatched. The CDR3 is 19 amino acids. CDR3: CASSPTPIGTVNSNQPQHF. In nucleotides, the CDR3 is TGTGCCAGCAGTCCTACGCCTATTGGGACAGTTAATAGCAATCAGCCCCAGCATTTT.

The chain combines TRBV29-1 with TRBJ1-5; 9 nucleotides line up with TRBD1. Trimming at V came to 3 bases and at J to 11 bases, leaving 8 bases not matched to a gene. CDR1 is SQVTM, CDR2 ANQGSEA, per germline. CDR3 size: 13 residues. For the CDR3, the DNA is TGCAGCGTTGAGGGGACAGGGCGGGAGACCCAGCATTTT. Translation gives CSVEGTGRETQHF.

As concerns this clonotype: One base away lies a much larger clone, so this may be a sequencing read error. The chain has TRBV29-1 and TRBJ1-3, with D unresolved. This CDR3 contains 12 residues. The germline V and J ends were trimmed by 7 bases and 4 bases, with 11 bases remaining between them. Germline-derived CDR1 and CDR2 are SQVTM and ANQGSEA. The CDR3 nucleotides are TGCAGCGGGACTGAGGAGGGAAACACCATATATTTT. Amino acids: CSGTEEGNTIYF.

This clonotype was found many times. The V call is TRBV7-9, the J call TRBJ1-1, with D unclear. V lost 5 bases and J 8 bases, leaving 12 bases between the germline ends. Germline V gene lookup returns CDR1 SEHNR and CDR2 FQNEAQ (reference sequence). This CDR3 has 12 amino acids. In DNA form, the CDR3 reads TGTGCCAGCAGCCAGTTGCGAACAGAAGCTTTCTTT. Protein: CASSQLRTEAFF.

The J gene is TRBJ1-4, the V gene TRBV12-3 or TRBV12-4, with a tentative D call TRBD1 (5 bases). The CDR3 is 15 amino acids. Trimming stripped 4 bases from V and 6 bases from J, with 15 bases between. CDR3 sequence reads: CASSYKGRLHEKLFF. In DNA, the CDR3 is TGTGCCAGCAGTTATAAGGGGCGCCTCCATGAAAAACTGTTTTTT.

The gene calls are TRBV7-2 and TRBJ2-7; D is unresolved. The germline V gene encodes CDR1 SGHTA and CDR2 FQGNSA. The CDR3 spans 15 residues. V dropped 7 bases and J dropped 1 base, with 17 bases sitting between them. The CDR3: CASTGVVSQSYEQYF. Here the CDR3 DNA reads TGTGCCAGCACTGGCGTAGTATCCCAATCCTACGAGCAGTACTTC.

This chain joins TRBV4-1 and TRBJ2-5, with 8 bases fitting TRBD2. The CDR3 loop spans 15 amino acids. J was trimmed by 5 bases and V by 1 base; bases with no gene match: 6. CDR1 and CDR2 (germline): MGHRA, YSYEKL. CDR3 nucleotide sequence: TGCGCCAGCAGCCAAGGAGGACTAGCAACTGAGACCCAGTACTTC. This encodes CASSQGGLATETQYF.

This clonotype was seen only a few times. CDR3 sequence: CASSYPGLELQETQYF. The CDR3 region has the DNA TGTGCCAGCAGCTACCCGGGACTAGAGTTACAAGAGACCCAGTACTTC. This chain links TRBV7-9 with TRBJ2-5, with TRBD2 identical over 8 bases. This CDR3 comprises 16 residues. CDR1 is SEHNR and CDR2 is FQNEAQ in the germline V gene (reference sequence). Trimming cost V 4 bases and J 2 bases; bases outside gene matches: 9. Based on the CDR3 plus reference TRBV7-9 and TRBJ2-5, the full variable domain is DTGVSQNPRHKITKRGQNVTFRCDPISEHNRLYWYRQTLGQGPEFLTYFQNEAQLEKSRLLSDRFSAERPKGSFSTLEIQRTEQGDSAMYLCASSYPGLELQETQYFGPGTRLLVL.

The V and J genes are TRBV20-1 and TRBJ1-4; D is undetermined. Trimming shortened V by 3 bases and J by 1 base, and 3 bases separated the two germline ends. Germline assignment: CDR1 DFQATT and CDR2 SNEGSKA (reference sequence). The CDR3 is 12 residues long. CDR3 region: CSARVTNEKLFF. CDR3 nucleotide sequence: TGCAGTGCTAGGGTAACTAATGAAAAACTGTTTTTT.

This clonotype was seen once. V and J are TRBV29-1 and TRBJ1-5, with D possibly matching TRBD1 (6 bases). Trimming pared 7 bases from V and 5 bases from J, leaving 15 bases between. Germline-derived CDR1 and CDR2 are SQVTM and ANQGSEA. The CDR3 loop spans 13 amino acids. Here the CDR3 reads CSACGAGDQPQHF. CDR3 coding DNA: TGCAGCGCCTGCGGGGCAGGGGATCAGCCCCAGCATTTT.

The chain has TRBV7-9 and TRBJ2-2; D perhaps matches TRBD1 (6 bases). The CDR3 loop spans 15 amino acids. The germline gives CDR1 SEHNR, CDR2 FQNEAQ (reference sequence). The V end was cut by 5 bases, the J end by 6 bases, with 16 bases between. DNA of the CDR3: TGTGCCAGCAGCGTTGACGGAGACAGGCCCGGGGAGCTGTTTTTT. Its translation is CASSVDGDRPGELFF. Drawing the rest from reference TRBV7-9 and TRBJ2-2, the complete variable domain is DTGVSQNPRHKITKRGQNVTFRCDPISEHNRLYWYRQTLGQGPEFLTYFQNEAQLEKSRLLSDRFSAERPKGSFSTLEIQRTEQGDSAMYLCASSVDGDRPGELFFGEGSRLTVL.